Listed below are T cell receptor beta chains from one sample, sequenced in a study of beta chain features in type 1 diabetes. Repertoires were generated with immunoSEQ multiplex PCR, while TCRdb's copy carries only in-frame clones and drops some. The table includes over 150,000 clones, less than 9.5% detected once. The source material was central memory CD4+ T cells from blood. The receptors stem from a middle-aged woman with type 1 diabetes. Both conserved end residues are part of each CDR3. Each record gives: clone size, J gene, CDR3 length, D gene, V gene, CDR3 protein, CDR3 DNA. D genes are given only for firm matches. A row's size may be missing; if present it is once, few, many or a size class.

>few|TRBJ1-1|11|.|TRBV30
CAWRWEAEAFF
TGTGCCTGGCGTTGGGAGGCTGAAGCTTTCTTT
>few|TRBJ2-1|13|.|TRBV5-1
CASSLVVGVEQFF
TGCGCCAGCAGCTTGGTTGTAGGAGTGGAGCAGTTCTTC
>.|TRBJ1-2|14|TRBD1|TRBV4-2
CATSGGIANYGYTF
TGTGCCACATCAGGGGGAATTGCTAACTATGGCTACACCTTC
>.|TRBJ2-1|15|.|TRBV19
CASSLWGGSRNEQFF
TGTGCCAGTAGTCTCTGGGGGGGCAGTAGAAATGAGCAGTTCTTC
>.|TRBJ1-5|15|.|TRBV5-1
CASSMVGEANQPQHF
TGCGCCAGCAGCATGGTGGGGGAGGCAAATCAGCCCCAGCATTTT
>many|TRBJ2-4|11|.|TRBV20-1
CSASEENIQYF
TGCAGTGCTAGTGAGGAAAACATTCAGTACTTC
>.|TRBJ2-7|14|TRBD1|TRBV5-1
CASQPGTGGYEQYF
TGCGCCAGCCAACCCGGGACAGGGGGCTACGAGCAGTACTTC
>few|TRBJ1-6|15|TRBD1|TRBV6-6
CASSARQGPNSPLHF
TGTGCCAGCAGTGCTCGACAGGGTCCTAATTCACCCCTCCACTTT
>few|TRBJ2-5|12|TRBD1|TRBV6-4
CASRGQGETQYF
TGTGCCAGCAGGGGACAGGGTGAGACCCAGTACTTC
>few|TRBJ2-5|18|TRBD2|TRBV11-2
CASSLAQEWRGGRETQYF
TGTGCCAGCAGCTTAGCGCAGGAATGGCGGGGGGGCCGGGAGACCCAGTACTTC
>few|TRBJ2-5|16|TRBD2|TRBV9
CASSVGVAGAKETQYF
TGTGCCAGCAGCGTAGGCGTAGCGGGGGCAAAAGAGACCCAGTACTTC
>few|TRBJ2-1|18|TRBD2|TRBV14
CASSRRIIAGGGENEQFF
TGTGCCAGCAGCCGCCGAATCATAGCGGGAGGTGGAGAGAATGAGCAGTTCTTC
>few|TRBJ2-3|16|TRBD2|TRBV5-1
CASSLGIVTSVDTQYF
TGCGCCAGCAGCTTGGGAATTGTGACTAGCGTAGATACGCAGTATTTT
>.|TRBJ1-2|13|.|TRBV7-3
CASSKGANYGYTF
TGTGCCAGCAGTAAGGGAGCTAACTATGGCTACACCTTC
>.|TRBJ1-1|14|TRBD1|TRBV7-9
CASSRDRGSTEAFF
TGTGCCAGCAGTCGGGACAGGGGGAGCACTGAAGCTTTCTTT